Presented here are 25 T cell receptor beta chains from one specimen sequenced in a study of CD8 T cells in Susac syndrome. cDNA came from roughly 0.5 to 1 ug RNA primed by random hexamers. A single record per CDR3 protein comes from TCRdb applying MiXCR to the immunoSEQ multiplex PCR reads. The sample lists 150,000 to 250,000 distinct CDR3 sequences, roughly 95% seen once, with 0.093% in the top ten. Sequencing was performed on CD4+ T cells from PBMCs. These receptors all stem from a human donor with multiple sclerosis.

The chain employs TRBV3-1 and TRBJ2-1; D unresolved. CDR3 length equals 12 residues. Looked up from germline, CDR1 is LGHDT and CDR2 is YNNKEL (reference sequence). V lost 0 bases, J lost 9 bases, and 6 bases lay in between. The CDR3 spells CASSQDFSEQFF. The CDR3 nucleotides are TGTGCCAGCAGCCAAGATTTTTCTGAGCAGTTCTTC.

This chain uses TRBV5-4 with TRBJ2-7; 10 nucleotides align to TRBD1. The V and J ends lost 4 bases and 6 bases, in that order; junction bases with no gene match: 10. CDR3 length: 15 amino acids. Germline V lookup: CDR1 SGHNT, CDR2 YYREEE (reference sequence). Here the CDR3 DNA reads TGTGCCAGCAGCCTGGGACAGGGGAATGCGGGCGAGCAGTACTTC. Amino acids: CASSLGQGNAGEQYF.

The chain carries TRBV20-1 and TRBJ1-1; D not resolved. CDR1 is DFQATT and CDR2 is SNEGSKA in the germline V gene (reference sequence). The CDR3 extends over 11 amino acids. The V end lost 3 bases, the J end lost 4 bases, and 6 bases lay between the germline ends. The CDR3 protein is CSARAGTEAFF. The CDR3 nucleotides read TGCAGTGCTAGGGCAGGCACTGAAGCTTTCTTT.

This clonotype appeared once. The chain recombines TRBV9 with TRBJ2-1; 12 bases are a match to TRBD2. The CDR3 has 16 residues. V was pared by 4 bases and J by 10 bases, with 12 bases of the junction left unmatched. Per germline, CDR1 SGDLS and CDR2 YYNGEE. The CDR3 nucleotides read TGTGCCAGCAGCATAACTAGCGGGAGGACGTCGGGAGAGCAGTTCTTC. It codes for CASSITSGRTSGEQFF.

The J gene is TRBJ2-6, the V gene TRBV9; a possible D gene is TRBD2 (5 bases). The germline V gene has CDR1 SGDLS and CDR2 YYNGEE. The CDR3 runs 17 residues. V shed 0 bases and J shed 4 bases, with 14 bases lying between them. The CDR3 protein is CASSVASGNTGANVLTF. DNA for the CDR3: TGTGCCAGCAGCGTAGCTTCGGGAAACACAGGGGCCAACGTCCTGACTTTC.

The genes are TRBV3-1 and TRBJ2-7; tentative D call: TRBD2 (6 bases). From germline, CDR1 is LGHDT and CDR2 YNNKEL (reference sequence). With 3 bases removed from V and 4 bases from J, the gap between germline ends came to 13 bases. This CDR3 is built from 14 residues. The CDR3, as DNA: TGTGCCAGCAGCCATCCTAAACGGGGGTACGAGCAGTACTTC. Its protein product is CASSHPKRGYEQYF.

This rearrangement joins TRBV5-4 to TRBJ1-3; 10 positions match TRBD1. V was pared by 4 bases and J by 2 bases, with 9 bases of the junction left unmatched. Germline V gives CDR1 SGHNT, CDR2 YYREEE (reference sequence). The CDR3 contains 17 residues. In DNA, the CDR3 is TGTGCCAGCAGCAACCGGGACAGGGGAAGGACTGGAAACACCATATATTTT. Translated, it gives CASSNRDRGRTGNTIYF.

V gene TRBV2 combines with J gene TRBJ1-2, with D hard to call. The CDR3 is 12 amino acids. The ends were cut back, 4 bases at V and 8 bases at J, with 11 bases in the middle. Germline CDR1 reads SNHLY; CDR2 reads FYNNEI. CDR3 amino acids: CASSAGVGGYTF. DNA for the CDR3: TGTGCCAGCAGTGCCGGGGTTGGGGGCTACACCTTC.

CDR3 nucleotide sequence: TGTGCTAGTGGTTTGCCACGGGACTCCACAGATACGCAGTATTTT. Amino acids: CASGLPRDSTDTQYF. The chain has TRBV12-5 and TRBJ2-3; tentative D call: TRBD2 (6 bases). From germline, CDR1 is LGHNT and CDR2 FRNRAP. The CDR3 is made up of 15 amino acids. V lost 2 bases to trimming and J lost 2 bases, with 11 bases between them. The entire variable domain, with the rest obtained from reference TRBV12-5 and TRBJ2-3, is as follows: DARVTQTPRHKVTEMGQEVTMRCQPILGHNTVFWYRQTMMQGLELLAYFRNRAPLDDSGMPKDRFSAEMPDATLATLKIQPSEPRDSAVYFCASGLPRDSTDTQYFGPGTRLTVL.

V is TRBV29-1 and J is TRBJ2-7; D is unclear. Trimming pared 6 bases from V and 0 bases from J, leaving 12 bases between. Germline V gene sequence: CDR1 SQVTM, CDR2 ANQGSEA. The CDR3 is 13 amino acids. CDR3 nucleotide sequence: TGCAGCGTGGCAGGTGCGCCCTCCTACGAGCAGTACTTC. This sequence encodes CSVAGAPSYEQYF.

This chain links TRBV20-1 with TRBJ2-7; 7 bases line up with TRBD1. The V gene end was trimmed by 3 bases and the J gene end by 4 bases; junction bases not matched to a gene: 6. CDR1 and CDR2 (germline): DFQATT, SNEGSKA (reference sequence). This CDR3 region has 13 residues. The CDR3 loop reads CSASGTADYEQYF. DNA for the CDR3: TGCAGTGCTAGCGGGACAGCTGATTACGAGCAGTACTTC.

This sequence joins TRBV27 and TRBJ2-7; TRBD2 matches 14 bases. The CDR3 covers 15 residues. Looked up from germline, CDR1 is MNHEY and CDR2 is SMNVEV (reference sequence). J gave up 4 bases and V 4 bases, and 3 bases lay outside the gene matches. The CDR3 here is CASSSGLAGAYEQYF. The DNA for the CDR3 is TGTGCCAGCAGTTCGGGACTAGCGGGAGCTTACGAGCAGTACTTC.

The CDR3 DNA sequence: TGTGCCACCAGCGGGGGATCCTACGAGCAGTACTTC. It encodes CATSGGSYEQYF. The chain is built from TRBV24-1 and TRBJ2-7, with D tentatively TRBD2 (6 bases). In germline, CDR1 is KGHDR, CDR2 SFDVKD. The CDR3 totals 12 residues. V lost 7 bases, J lost 1 base, and 7 bases lay in between.

The chain has TRBV7-9 and TRBJ1-1; 8 bases line up with TRBD1. Germline values: CDR1 SEHNR, CDR2 FQNEAQ (reference sequence). There are 16 residues in the CDR3. V lost 1 base to trimming and J lost 6 bases; unmatched junction nucleotides: 10. The CDR3 protein is CASSLDRGLFGAEAFF. CDR3 in DNA: TGTGCCAGCAGCTTAGACAGGGGGTTGTTTGGCGCTGAAGCTTTCTTT.

This chain connects TRBV6-5 to TRBJ1-2; 7 bases map to TRBD1. The germline gives CDR1 MNHEY, CDR2 SVGAGI. V was pared by 6 bases and J by 9 bases, with 7 bases of the junction left unmatched. CDR3 size: 12 residues. In nucleotides, the CDR3 is TGTGCCAGCAGCAACTCAGGGGGAAGCTACACCTTC. This translates into CASSNSGGSYTF.

V usage is TRBV29-1 and J usage is TRBJ2-7, with D possibly being TRBD2 (5 bases). Germline V gives CDR1 SQVTM, CDR2 ANQGSEA. The CDR3 runs 13 residues. Trimming left V 4 bases short and J 2 bases short, with 12 bases between. The CDR3 loop is CSVGSSATYEQYF. CDR3 DNA sequence: TGCAGCGTTGGAAGTAGCGCTACCTACGAGCAGTACTTC.

This rearrangement joins TRBV29-1 to TRBJ2-5; 11 positions agree with TRBD1. J gave up 7 bases and V 4 bases, and 11 bases lay outside the gene matches. The CDR3 loop spans 15 amino acids. CDR1 is SQVTM and CDR2 is ANQGSEA in the germline V gene. The CDR3, as DNA: TGCAGCGTTGCAAAGGCGGGACAGGGGGATAGGACCCAGTACTTC. Protein: CSVAKAGQGDRTQYF.

V is TRBV18 and J is TRBJ2-3; the match to TRBD2 covers 8 bases. CDR3 length equals 14 residues. Germline-derived CDR1 and CDR2 are KGHSH and LQKENI. V was pared by 2 bases and J by 6 bases, with 4 bases of the junction left unmatched. The CDR3 spells CASSPTGGPDTQYF. Here the CDR3 DNA reads TGTGCCAGCTCACCAACGGGGGGGCCTGATACGCAGTATTTT.

This clonotype was recorded a few times. The V call is TRBV18, the J call TRBJ2-7, with 10 bases that match TRBD1. The germline V gene has CDR1 KGHSH and CDR2 LQKENI. The CDR3 contains 13 residues. The junction had 1 base not matched to a gene; V was cut back by 8 bases and J by 0 bases. The CDR3 DNA follows: TGTGCCAGCCGGGACAGGGGCTCCTACGAGCAGTACTTC. Residues: CASRDRGSYEQYF.

This chain uses TRBV9 with TRBJ2-2; D ambiguous. V shed 0 bases and J shed 5 bases, with 5 bases lying between them. The CDR3 sequence is 13 residues long. CDR1 is SGDLS, CDR2 YYNGEE, per germline. The CDR3 coding sequence is TGTGCCAGCAGCGTAGAAGGGACCGGGGAGCTGTTTTTT. It codes for CASSVEGTGELFF. The full variable domain, with the rest looked up from reference TRBV9 and TRBJ2-2, is DSGVTQTPKHLITATGQRVTLRCSPRSGDLSVYWYQQSLDQGLQFLIQYYNGEERAKGNILERFSAQQFPDLHSELNLSSLELGDSALYFCASSVEGTGELFFGEGSRLTVL.

The chain couples TRBV3-1 to TRBJ2-7; 7 bases are a match to TRBD1. Germline V gives CDR1 LGHDT, CDR2 YNNKEL (reference sequence). V lost 1 base, J lost 1 base, and 4 bases stayed unmatched. The CDR3 is made up of 15 amino acids. CDR3: CASSQGQGNSYEQYF. DNA of the CDR3: TGTGCCAGCAGCCAAGGACAGGGAAATTCCTACGAGCAGTACTTC.

This rearrangement joins TRBV20-1 to TRBJ2-3; D not resolved. In germline, CDR1 is DFQATT, CDR2 SNEGSKA (reference sequence). The CDR3 runs 11 residues. V was cut by 5 bases and J by 2 bases, with 5 bases left in between. The DNA of the CDR3 is TGCAGTGCTCGTGACACAGATACGCAGTATTTT. This translates into CSARDTDTQYF.

This chain links TRBV7-8 with TRBJ2-3, with a weak D call TRBD1 (5 bases). Trimming stripped 3 bases from V and 1 base from J, with 11 bases between. CDR3 length: 15 residues. Germline V gene lookup returns CDR1 SGHVS and CDR2 FQNEAQ. CDR3 nucleotide sequence: TGTGCCAGCAGCTTGCTGGGGCTGGGCACAGATACGCAGTATTTT. Translating gives CASSLLGLGTDTQYF.

This clonotype was recorded once. The V call is TRBV9, the J call TRBJ2-4; 7 bases map to TRBD2. The ends lost 6 bases at V and 0 bases at J; junction bases unmatched: 12. Germline lookup yields CDR1 SGDLS and CDR2 YYNGEE. This CDR3 comprises 17 residues. The CDR3 here is CASISPSSGTAKNIQYF. The DNA of the CDR3 is TGTGCCAGCATCTCCCCCAGCAGCGGGACAGCCAAAAACATTCAGTACTTC.

The V gene is TRBV18, the J gene TRBJ2-7, with TRBD1 identical over 11 bases. Germline CDR1 is KGHSH and CDR2 is LQKENI. The CDR3 covers 16 residues. Trimming removed 0 bases from V and 6 bases from J; junction bases left unmatched: 7. The CDR3 loop reads CASSPPLGQGAIEQYF. The CDR3 DNA reads TGTGCCAGCTCACCACCATTAGGACAGGGGGCAATCGAGCAGTACTTC.